A selection of T cell receptor beta chains follows, all from one sample in a study of T cells expressing NK-cell markers. TCRdb re-called the 5' RACE reads and gives one entry per CDR3 protein, without DNA. The sample has about 540,000 distinct CDR3 sequences. The sequenced sample consisted of blood T cells: a sorted CD56 or NKG2C T cell subset, CD4+ or CD8+ T cells, or bulk PBMC T cells (not recorded which). Receptor source: a young man in good health. Each CDR3 is given with its conserved first and last residue. Each record gives: J gene, V gene, CDR3 protein.

>TRBJ2-1|TRBV4-2
CASSQEWRELNEQFF
>TRBJ2-3|TRBV28
CASGSGTDTQYF
>TRBJ2-1|TRBV12-3/TRBV12-4
CASRGGTRNSYNEQFF
>TRBJ2-2|TRBV29-1
CSVWIARELFF
>TRBJ1-2|TRBV20-1
CSARANIDHGYTF
>TRBJ2-2|TRBV12-3/TRBV12-4
CASRTRPLAGELFF
>TRBJ2-7|TRBV12-5
CASGLVRDRVHEQYF
>TRBJ1-1|TRBV7-9
CASSSGGGTEAFF
>TRBJ1-2|TRBV5-6
CASSLGHPYGYTF
>TRBJ2-1|TRBV7-8
CASNPSGPRDEQFF
>TRBJ2-1|TRBV6-2/TRBV6-3
CASSYGREWHNEQFF
>TRBJ2-1|TRBV4-2
CASSQEGPGVHEQFF
>TRBJ1-1|TRBV7-2
CASSLLFPARTNTEAFF
>TRBJ2-7|TRBV27
CASSLSGTGAYEQYF
>TRBJ2-3|TRBV2
CASRRVGLAGDLDTQYF
>TRBJ2-7|TRBV6-2/TRBV6-3
CASSYFRQGAGEQYF
>TRBJ2-3|TRBV20-1
CSADSGVPTDTQYF
>TRBJ1-2|TRBV12-5
CASGFDNPNYGYTF
>TRBJ2-7|TRBV11-1
CASSPETGSTYEQYF
>TRBJ2-4|TRBV12-3/TRBV12-4
CASSWSQKNIQYF
>TRBJ2-1|TRBV10-2
CASSELQREGGEQFF
>TRBJ2-5|TRBV10-3
CAISLDWNQETQYF
>TRBJ2-1|TRBV12-3/TRBV12-4
CASTTSGSYNEQFF
>TRBJ2-3|TRBV11-1
CASSISGSAADTQYF
>TRBJ1-3|TRBV7-9
CASSLEGIRSGNTIYF
>TRBJ2-1|TRBV6-5
CASSSLGEASYEQFF